Listed below are T cell receptor beta chains from one sample, sequenced in a study of vaccination and CD4 T cells after COVID-19. TCRdb independently ran MiXCR on the PCR reads; one entry per CDR3 protein. The top ten clones hold 30% to 35% of a sample with over 3,000 distinct CDR3 sequences, roughly 77% of them seen once. These receptors have no known antigen. Sequenced: CD4+ T cells from blood, cultured in vitro. These receptors were taken from a human donor who had recovered from COVID-19. The conserved cysteine and the conserved F or W are not part of the CDR3 here. Fields, in order: J gene, V gene, clone size, CDR3 protein. Clone size is given for some rows only: seen once, a few or many times, or a class if the clone is expanded.

>TRBJ2-5|TRBV2|few
ASSEFGTAGGTYQETQY
>TRBJ2-3|TRBV11-2|once
ASSLRLDRGRENTQY
>TRBJ2-7|TRBV7-2|NA
ASSLMNYEQY
>TRBJ1-1|TRBV18|NA
ASSPSAMNTEAF
>TRBJ1-2|TRBV20-1|few
SARATGDGGYT
>TRBJ2-3|TRBV4-3|few
ASSHNFADTQY
>TRBJ1-1|TRBV6-4|NA
ASSDSDRGTEAF
>TRBJ1-5|TRBV2|NA
ASSADSRGQPQH
>TRBJ2-1|TRBV4-2|NA
ASSLGARGNEQF
>TRBJ2-2|TRBV6-4|NA
ASKQGAGTGELF
>TRBJ2-2|TRBV6-5|NA
ASSYPPWAGGTGELF
>TRBJ1-1|TRBV27|few
ASSLTGPLRTEAF
>TRBJ2-3|TRBV2|NA
ASSEYGRGLGDTQY
>TRBJ2-3|TRBV20-1|NA
SAASAAGDTDTQY
>TRBJ2-2|TRBV12-3/TRBV12-4|NA
ASSGQGGRTGELF
>TRBJ2-5|TRBV5-4|NA
ASSWTSGEQETQY
>TRBJ2-1|TRBV5-5|large
ASSWGTTEGEQF
>TRBJ1-1|TRBV6-5|NA
ASSYWGQVNTEAF
>TRBJ2-7|TRBV10-3|NA
AIGGKGRETVEQY
>TRBJ1-6|TRBV20-1|NA
SARQGINSPLH
>TRBJ2-3|TRBV11-3|NA
ASSFDASSTDTQY
>TRBJ1-1|TRBV27|NA
ASSLKQGTGTEAF
>TRBJ2-3|TRBV7-3|NA
ASSLKGGGNRDTQY
>TRBJ2-5|TRBV7-2|NA
ASSTTGTGRETQY
>TRBJ2-4|TRBV7-2|few
ASSLQILAKNIQY
>TRBJ1-5|TRBV12-3/TRBV12-4|NA
ASTQVSLILSLKPQPQH
>TRBJ1-5|TRBV20-1|NA
SVRDRVPSSNQPQH
>TRBJ2-6|TRBV20-1|NA
SARALSGANVLT
>TRBJ1-2|TRBV20-1|NA
SARGIDGYT
>TRBJ1-1|TRBV7-9|NA
ASSQVGGTEAF
>TRBJ1-5|TRBV19|NA
ASREVINQPQH
>TRBJ1-5|TRBV6-1|NA
ASRSSLNQPQH
>TRBJ2-7|TRBV19|few
ASSIVGSRGRGEQY
>TRBJ1-1|TRBV12-3/TRBV12-4|NA
ASTPTGWGPTTGEAF
>TRBJ1-2|TRBV5-6|NA
ASSLTSTYGYT
>TRBJ1-2|TRBV6-5|NA
ASSYGRNYGYT
>TRBJ1-2|TRBV12-3/TRBV12-4|NA
ASSLVTRPPEYGYT
>TRBJ1-4|TRBV19|NA
ASSIRRLNEKLF
>TRBJ2-2|TRBV7-6|NA
ASSGFRDLLNTGELF
>TRBJ1-4|TRBV15|NA
ATSRDYRGHNEKLF
>TRBJ1-1|TRBV28|NA
ASRIGQGGTEAF
>TRBJ1-3|TRBV7-2|hyperexpanded
ASSLDPSGNTIY
>TRBJ1-1|TRBV7-3|NA
ASSLIEGGEAF
>TRBJ2-4|TRBV5-1|NA
ASSELRSTIQY
>TRBJ2-5|TRBV7-2|NA
ASSLETGKQY
>TRBJ1-2|TRBV18|NA
ASSPPWQGINYGYT
>TRBJ1-5|TRBV7-9|NA
ASSFSPGGGQPQH
>TRBJ1-6|TRBV5-1|NA
ASSLEGSANSPLH
>TRBJ1-2|TRBV2|few
ASRLTNYGYT
>TRBJ2-3|TRBV25-1|large
ASSTSTDTQY
>TRBJ1-2|TRBV28|NA
ASSLIDVRGYT
>TRBJ1-5|TRBV4-2|NA
ASSQEAGGGRGNQPQH
>TRBJ1-4|TRBV7-8|NA
ASRPGQGGEKLF
>TRBJ1-2|TRBV11-2|NA
ASSFNYGYT
>TRBJ1-2|TRBV30|NA
AWKAGAHGYT
>TRBJ2-1|TRBV20-1|NA
SARAGTGSYNEQF
>TRBJ2-7|TRBV7-9|NA
ASQLSGRQGGYSTAYEQY
>TRBJ2-1|TRBV12-3/TRBV12-4|NA
ASSLRGSSYNEQF
>TRBJ1-2|TRBV10-3|few
AISERMVMGGNYGYT
>TRBJ1-1|TRBV6-1|once
ASSKGRLNTEAF